Included here is one TCR beta chain sequence, with context. Antigen: not known. TCRdb reprocessed the reads with MiXCR, giving one entry per CDR3 protein. Of some 940,000 distinct CDR3 sequences detected, about a third appear once; the ten largest clones hold about 14%. Trimming pared 8 bases from V and 8 bases from J, leaving 10 bases between. In germline, CDR1 is PRHDT, CDR2 FYEKMQ (reference sequence). This CDR3 region has 11 residues. This entry belongs to a study of T cell repertoires in cytomegalovirus infection. This sequence was found in a human donor in good health (CMV status not recorded). Some clones in this sample may be carry-over from other donors' samples. The input for sequencing was cultured CD8+ T cells from PBMCs, taken from culture after CMV antigen stimulation. This chain connects TRBV13 to TRBJ1-3, with unresolved D. CDR3 nucleotide sequence: TGTGCCAGCTTGTCTCTGGACACCATATATTTT. Translation gives CASLSLDTIYF.